What follows are 14 T cell receptor beta chains derived from one specimen sequenced in a study of cytomegalovirus exposure and HLA in healthy donors. The PCR used 60 Vbeta and 13 Jbeta primers. The protocol was immunoSEQ multiplex PCR, while the TCRdb copy is restricted to in-frame clones and leaves out a portion. Seen here are roughly 120,000 clones, 70% to 80% observed once, and the top ten hold almost 3%. The sequenced material came from PBMCs. These TCRs come from a woman between 18 and 30 years old in good health and CMV-seropositive.

This clone appeared once. The chain uses TRBV11-1 and TRBJ1-1; TRBD1 is a possible D gene (6 bases). Germline lookup yields CDR1 SGHAT and CDR2 FQDESV (reference sequence). The ends were cut back, 6 bases at V and 4 bases at J, with 18 bases in the middle. The CDR3 contains 15 residues. CDR3 in amino acids: CASRSDPDSSTEAFF. In nucleotides, the CDR3 is TGTGCCAGCAGATCAGACCCGGACAGCTCCACTGAAGCTTTCTTT.

The rearrangement uses TRBV7-6 and TRBJ2-7; maybe TRBD2 (6 bases). Germline V CDR1 and CDR2: SGHVS, FNYEAQ. The CDR3 loop spans 14 amino acids. The germline V and J ends were trimmed by 4 bases and 6 bases, with 16 bases remaining between them. The CDR3 DNA is TGTGCCAGCAGCTCCCACAGCGGGTTCAGCGAGCAGTACTTC. Its protein product is CASSSHSGFSEQYF.

This clone has a handful of counts. The chain combines TRBV4-2 with TRBJ2-7; possible D gene TRBD2, 5 bases. Germline V lookup: CDR1 LGHNA, CDR2 YNFKEQ. There are 16 residues in the CDR3. With 3 bases removed from V and 3 bases from J, the gap between germline ends came to 18 bases. The DNA of the CDR3 is TGTGCCAGCAGCCACGCCTTCGAGGAGGCAAGCTACGAGCAGTACTTC. It translates to CASSHAFEEASYEQYF.

This sequence joins TRBV6-6 and TRBJ1-2; 7 bases map to TRBD1. The germline gives CDR1 MNHNY, CDR2 SVGAGI (reference sequence). The CDR3 is 15 amino acids. V was clipped by 6 bases and J by 3 bases; unmatched bases: 10. The CDR3 here is CASRPITGTDYGYTF. CDR3 in DNA: TGTGCCAGCAGGCCTATAACCGGGACAGACTATGGCTACACCTTC.

The chain has TRBV28 and TRBJ2-2; 10 bases fit TRBD1. The CDR3 contains 14 residues. Trimming removed 4 bases from V and 5 bases from J; junction bases left unmatched: 1. Germline V gene lookup returns CDR1 MDHEN and CDR2 SYDVKM. Here the CDR3 reads CASSWTGGTGELFF. CDR3 in DNA: TGTGCCAGCAGTTGGACAGGGGGAACCGGGGAGCTGTTTTTT.

V gene TRBV27 combines with J gene TRBJ1-5, with D maybe TRBD1 (5 bases). The CDR3 has 15 residues. CDR1 and CDR2 (germline): MNHEY, SMNVEV (reference sequence). V lost 6 bases to trimming and J lost 3 bases, with 15 bases between them. The CDR3 loop reads CASSHQRGINQPQHF. In nucleotides, the CDR3 is TGTGCCAGCAGCCACCAAAGGGGAATCAATCAGCCCCAGCATTTT.

CDR3 residues: CASSQDRLYIQYF. The CDR3 DNA is TGTGCCAGCAGCCAAGACAGGTTATACATTCAGTACTTC. The chain employs TRBV7-8 and TRBJ2-4; D is possibly TRBD1 (6 bases). V was shortened by 5 bases and J by 8 bases, with 13 bases between the two germline ends. Germline-derived CDR1 and CDR2 are SGHVS and FQNEAQ. The CDR3 is made up of 13 amino acids.

The CDR3 protein is CASSLFGHYGYTF. For the CDR3, the DNA is TGTGCCAGCAGTTTATTTGGGCACTATGGCTACACCTTC. This chain links TRBV28 with TRBJ1-2; no firm D call. Germline values: CDR1 MDHEN, CDR2 SYDVKM. The CDR3 is made up of 13 amino acids. Deletions cut 1 base from V and 3 bases from J, with 6 bases between.

The chain uses TRBV19 and TRBJ1-3; a weak D match, TRBD1 (5 bases). The V end was cut by 3 bases, the J end by 0 bases, with 6 bases between. The CDR3 runs to 14 residues. CDR1 and CDR2 from the germline V gene are LNHDA and SQIVND (reference sequence). The CDR3 region is CASSIDSSGNTIYF. The CDR3 DNA is TGTGCCAGTAGTATCGACAGCTCTGGAAACACCATATATTTT.

This chain joins TRBV5-1 and TRBJ1-1, with 7 bases matching TRBD1. Per the germline V gene, CDR1 is SGHRS and CDR2 is YFSETQ. The CDR3 consists of 16 residues. After removal of 2 bases from V and 4 bases from J, the junction contained 11 bases not matched to a gene. The CDR3 coding sequence is TGCGCCAGCAGCTTAGGACAGGCCGGGATTGGCACTGAAGCTTTCTTT. Its protein product is CASSLGQAGIGTEAFF.

Only a few counts were recorded for this clone. The V gene is TRBV7-2, the J gene TRBJ2-3; D is uncertain. Germline V gives CDR1 SGHTA, CDR2 FQGNSA. The CDR3 totals 14 residues. The V end lost 5 bases, the J end lost 2 bases, and 11 bases lay between the germline ends. The CDR3: CASSLLRHTDTQYF. As DNA, the CDR3 is TGTGCCAGCAGCCTGTTAAGACACACAGATACGCAGTATTTT.

The CDR3 sequence is CASSSGVVTEAFF. The CDR3 DNA is TGTGCCAGCAGTTCAGGGGTTGTGACTGAAGCTTTCTTT. The chain combines TRBV2 with TRBJ1-1; TRBD1 might be the D (6 bases). The length of the CDR3 is 13 residues. Trimming took 5 bases from V and 5 from J, leaving 12 bases between them. Germline V gene sequence: CDR1 SNHLY, CDR2 FYNNEI.

The rearrangement links TRBV4-1 to TRBJ2-7, with 8 positions matching TRBD1. The CDR3 totals 15 residues. Germline CDR1 and CDR2: MGHRA and YSYEKL. V was pared by 1 base and J by 4 bases, with 6 bases of the junction left unmatched. The CDR3 sequence is CASSQVAGGRYEQYF. CDR3 nucleotide sequence: TGCGCCAGCAGCCAAGTTGCAGGGGGCAGGTACGAGCAGTACTTC.

The rearrangement uses TRBV7-3 and TRBJ1-2; no definite D call. The CDR3 extends over 14 amino acids. The V end was cut by 5 bases, the J end by 8 bases, with 18 bases between. In germline, CDR1 is SGHTA, CDR2 FQGTGA. DNA of the CDR3: TGTGCCAGCAGCCCCGTCTCCGAGAGGAACGGCTACACCTTC. It is translated as CASSPVSERNGYTF.